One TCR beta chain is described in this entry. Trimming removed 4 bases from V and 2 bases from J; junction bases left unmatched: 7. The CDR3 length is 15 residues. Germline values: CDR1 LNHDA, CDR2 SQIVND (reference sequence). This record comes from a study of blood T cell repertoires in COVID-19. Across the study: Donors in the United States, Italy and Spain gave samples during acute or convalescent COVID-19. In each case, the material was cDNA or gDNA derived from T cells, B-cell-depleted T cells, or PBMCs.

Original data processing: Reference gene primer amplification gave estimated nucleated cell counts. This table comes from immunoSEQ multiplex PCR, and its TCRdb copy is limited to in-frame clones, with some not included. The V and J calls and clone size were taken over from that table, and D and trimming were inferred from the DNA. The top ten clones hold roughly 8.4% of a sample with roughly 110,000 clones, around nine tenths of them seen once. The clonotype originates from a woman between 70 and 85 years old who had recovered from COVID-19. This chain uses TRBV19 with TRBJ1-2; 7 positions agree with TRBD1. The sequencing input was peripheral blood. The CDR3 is CASSKWDRANYGYTF. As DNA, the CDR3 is TGTGCCAGTAGTAAATGGGACAGAGCCAACTATGGCTACACCTTC. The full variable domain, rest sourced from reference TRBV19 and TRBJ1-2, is DGGITQSPKYLFRKEGQNVTLSCEQNLNHDAMYWYRQDPGQGLRLIYYSQIVNDFQKGDIAEGYSVSREKKESFPLTVTSAQKNPTAFYLCASSKWDRANYGYTFGSGTRLTVV.